The T cell receptor (beta chain) under discussion was sequenced for a study of blood T cell repertoires in COVID-19. About the research overall: COVID-19 samples collected from the United States, Italy and Spain covered acute and convalescent phases. In each case, the material was cDNA or gDNA derived from T cells, B-cell-depleted T cells, or PBMCs.

V was trimmed by 5 bases and J by 1 base, leaving 11 bases between them. The germline CDR1 and CDR2 sequences are SEHNR and FQNEAQ (reference sequence). CDR3 length: 14 residues. In the authors' workflow: Amplified reference gene primers provided the basis for estimating nucleated cell counts. Measured with immunoSEQ multiplex PCR; TCRdb has only the in-frame clones, and not every one. V, J and clone size reflect that table, while D and trimming were determined from the DNA. Of 210,000 or so clones listed, approximately 81% are singletons. The origin of this receptor is a human donor in a cohort sampled during active COVID-19. The sequenced sample was peripheral blood. The chain couples TRBV7-9 to TRBJ1-2; D is unresolved. This CDR3 is CASSRLARNYGYTF. The CDR3 DNA follows: TGTGCCAGCAGCCGACTCGCCCGTAACTATGGCTACACCTTC.